The 27 T cell receptor beta chains in this list originate from one sample, sequenced in a study of radiotherapy plus CTLA-4 blockade in lung cancer. Sequenced by immunoSEQ multiplex PCR; TCRdb stores in-frame clones only, minus some. The sample yields 12,000 to 15,000 clones, roughly 72% seen once. The specimen was peripheral blood, collected from a patient treated with radiotherapy plus ipilimumab. The receptors derive from a human donor with non-small cell lung cancer whose response to radiotherapy plus ipilimumab could not be evaluated.

This clone was recorded only once. The CDR3 is CAWSVWERNNEQFF. The CDR3 bases are TGTGCCTGGAGTGTCTGGGAGAGAAACAATGAGCAGTTCTTC. The chain has TRBV30 and TRBJ2-1; maybe TRBD2 (5 bases). Trimming cost V 0 bases and J 5 bases, with 11 bases left between them. Germline CDR1 reads GTSNPN; CDR2 reads SVGIG (reference sequence). The CDR3 spans 14 residues.

This chain uses TRBV6-6 with TRBJ1-1, with D perhaps matching TRBD1 (5 bases). From germline, CDR1 is MNHNY and CDR2 SVGAGI (reference sequence). Trimming pared 5 bases from V and 3 bases from J, leaving 13 bases between. The length of the CDR3 is 14 residues. The CDR3 loop is CASSPTGGYTEAFF. DNA for the CDR3: TGTGCCAGCAGTCCCACCGGGGGATACACTGAAGCTTTCTTT.

The V and J genes are TRBV9 and TRBJ2-5; 11 bases line up with TRBD2. CDR3 length: 17 amino acids. V lost 5 bases to trimming and J lost 5 bases; unmatched junction nucleotides: 14. The germline CDR1 and CDR2 sequences are SGDLS and YYNGEE. The CDR3 spells CASSVSGGALYRETQYF. Here the CDR3 DNA reads TGTGCCAGCAGTGTTAGCGGGGGGGCCCTCTACCGGGAGACCCAGTACTTC. Based on the CDR3 plus reference TRBV9 and TRBJ2-5, the full variable domain is DSGVTQTPKHLITATGQRVTLRCSPRSGDLSVYWYQQSLDQGLQFLIQYYNGEERAKGNILERFSAQQFPDLHSELNLSSLELGDSALYFCASSVSGGALYRETQYFGPGTRLLVL.

This clone appeared a single time. The chain carries TRBV5-4 and TRBJ2-1, with 12 bases that match TRBD2. Per germline, CDR1 SGHNT and CDR2 YYREEE (reference sequence). The junction had 5 bases not matched to a gene; V was cut back by 6 bases and J by 1 base. The CDR3 is made up of 16 amino acids. The CDR3, as DNA: TGTGCCAGCACCGCTAGCGGGGGGGGGTCCTACAATGAGCAGTTCTTC. Its protein is CASTASGGGSYNEQFF.

The chain joins TRBV1 to TRBJ2-3; the D call in the table, TRBD2, was not verified against the DNA. TRBV1 counts as a pseudogene. This CDR3 has 15 residues. CDR3 sequence reads: CTSRRGGNFGDTQYF. Written as DNA, the CDR3 is TGCACCAGCAGGCGGGGGGGCAATTTTGGAGATACGCAGTATTTT.

This chain joins TRBV6-1 and TRBJ1-1, with D possibly being TRBD1 (6 bases). The V end lost 0 bases, the J end lost 7 bases, and 12 bases lay between the germline ends. This CDR3 region has 14 residues. Germline loops: CDR1 MNHNS, CDR2 SASEGT. The DNA for the CDR3 is TGTGCCAGCAGTGAAGCGGGGGCTGCCTATGAAGCTTTCTTT. Its translation: CASSEAGAAYEAFF.

The chain employs TRBV4-3 and TRBJ2-6; 7 bases map to TRBD1. Germline CDR1 reads LGHNA; CDR2 reads YSLEER. Germline trimming cut 3 bases from V and 0 bases from J; bases unmatched to any gene: 2. CDR3 size: 16 residues. DNA for the CDR3: TGCGCCAGCAGCCAGACAGGGAGCTCTGGGGCCAACGTCCTGACTTTC. Amino acids: CASSQTGSSGANVLTF.

The chain couples TRBV7-9 to TRBJ2-2, with D tentatively TRBD2 (6 bases). This CDR3 spans 15 amino acids. Per the germline V gene, CDR1 is SEHNR and CDR2 is FQNEAQ (reference sequence). Between the trimmed V and J ends, which lost 11 bases and 5 bases, there was a span of 21 bases. The CDR3 loop reads CAPGRGTDGTGELFF. In DNA form, the CDR3 reads TGTGCCCCCGGACGGGGGACTGATGGGACCGGGGAGCTGTTTTTT. The whole variable domain, remainder taken from reference TRBV7-9 and TRBJ2-2, is DTGVSQNPRHKITKRGQNVTFRCDPISEHNRLYWYRQTLGQGPEFLTYFQNEAQLEKSRLLSDRFSAERPKGSFSTLEIQRTEQGDSAMYLCAPGRGTDGTGELFFGEGSRLTVL.

In DNA form, the CDR3 reads TGTGCCAGCAGCTTAGGACAGGGATCCTATAATTCACCCCTCCACTTT. As protein: CASSLGQGSYNSPLHF. This chain uses TRBV7-8 with TRBJ1-6, with TRBD1 matching 7 bases. The CDR3 totals 16 residues. Trimming removed 1 base from V and 1 base from J; junction bases left unmatched: 1. Germline CDR1 reads SGHVS; CDR2 reads FQNEAQ.

V and J are TRBV11-2 and TRBJ1-1; D perhaps matches TRBD1 (6 bases). Looked up from germline, CDR1 is SGHAT and CDR2 is FQNNGV. Trimming cost V 1 base and J 5 bases, with 8 bases left between them. There are 13 residues in the CDR3. DNA of the CDR3: TGTGCCAGCAGCTTAGGGGGGCTTACTGAAGCTTTCTTT. Protein product: CASSLGGLTEAFF.

This clone has only a few counts. V and J are TRBV5-1 and TRBJ1-4; weak D call: TRBD1 (6 bases). The CDR3 runs to 14 residues. Deletions cut 3 bases from V and 4 bases from J, with 10 bases between. Germline V gene sequence: CDR1 SGHRS, CDR2 YFSETQ. The CDR3 spells CASSWTDVNEKLFF. The CDR3 DNA reads as TGCGCCAGCAGCTGGACAGACGTTAATGAAAAACTGTTTTTT.

This chain links TRBV6-1 with TRBJ1-1; 7 bases are a match to TRBD1. Germline V gene sequence: CDR1 MNHNS, CDR2 SASEGT. The CDR3 consists of 13 residues. V lost 7 bases and J lost 0; bases outside the gene matches: 2. CDR3 residues: CASTGTVNTEAFF. The DNA of the CDR3 is TGTGCCAGCACCGGGACAGTGAACACTGAAGCTTTCTTT.

The gene calls are TRBV7-2 and TRBJ2-6; TRBD1 matches 7 bases. This CDR3 is built from 17 residues. Germline V CDR1 and CDR2: SGHTA, FQGNSA. V gave up 3 bases and J gave up 0 bases; unmatched junction bases: 5. For the CDR3, the DNA is TGTGCCAGCAGCTTCGACAGGGTATCCTCTGGGGCCAACGTCCTGACTTTC. It codes for CASSFDRVSSGANVLTF.

This clone was detected a few times. The rearrangement links TRBV7-9 to TRBJ1-2; D is perhaps TRBD1 (5 bases). V gave up 4 bases and J gave up 0 bases, with 9 bases separating them. Germline-derived CDR1 and CDR2 are SEHNR and FQNEAQ (reference sequence). The CDR3 runs to 14 residues. This CDR3 is CASSSETANYGYTF. DNA for the CDR3: TGTGCCAGCAGCTCCGAGACAGCTAACTATGGCTACACCTTC.

CDR3 nucleotide sequence: TGTGCCATCAGTGAAGGGGGGGCGATGGCTTTCTTT. Its protein product is CAISEGGAMAFF. The V call is TRBV10-3, the J call TRBJ1-1; possibly TRBD1 for D (6 bases). Germline V gene lookup returns CDR1 ENHRY and CDR2 SYGVKD. The CDR3 loop spans 12 amino acids. Trimming left V 3 bases short and J 11 bases short, with 13 bases between.

This rearrangement joins TRBV27 to TRBJ1-2; D possibly corresponds to TRBD1 (6 bases). V dropped 6 bases and J dropped 8 bases, with 19 bases sitting between them. Germline V gene sequence: CDR1 MNHEY, CDR2 SMNVEV (reference sequence). The CDR3 runs to 14 residues. The CDR3 here is CASSTISGAQGYTF. The CDR3 bases are TGTGCCAGCAGCACCATCTCAGGGGCGCAGGGCTACACCTTC.

The V gene is TRBV7-2, the J gene TRBJ1-1; TRBD1 matches at 7 bases. This CDR3 region has 12 residues. Trimming at V came to 5 bases and at J to 4 bases, leaving 1 base not matched to a gene. In germline, CDR1 is SGHTA, CDR2 FQGNSA. The CDR3 bases are TGTGCCAGCAGCCCAGGGGGCACTGAAGCTTTCTTT. It encodes CASSPGGTEAFF.

The chain combines TRBV19 with TRBJ1-4; D is unresolved. Deletions cut 1 base from V and 8 bases from J, with 8 bases between. The CDR3 has 13 amino acids. The germline V gene encodes CDR1 LNHDA and CDR2 SQIVND (reference sequence). CDR3 region: CASSIAKSEKLFF. The CDR3 DNA reads as TGTGCCAGTAGTATAGCCAAGAGCGAAAAACTGTTTTTT. Full variable domain (outside the CDR3, taken from reference TRBV19 and TRBJ1-4): DGGITQSPKYLFRKEGQNVTLSCEQNLNHDAMYWYRQDPGQGLRLIYYSQIVNDFQKGDIAEGYSVSREKKESFPLTVTSAQKNPTAFYLCASSIAKSEKLFFGSGTQLSVL.

The chain recombines TRBV2 with TRBJ2-3; 13 nucleotides match TRBD2. CDR1 SNHLY and CDR2 FYNNEI come from the germline V gene. V gave up 7 bases and J gave up 5 bases; unmatched junction bases: 3. The CDR3 consists of 14 residues. Here the CDR3 reads CASTLAGGEDTQYF. The DNA of the CDR3 is TGTGCCAGCACACTAGCGGGGGGGGAAGATACGCAGTATTTT.

This clone has only one observation. The chain uses TRBV5-6 and TRBJ1-1, with 8 bases fitting TRBD1. The V gene's germline CDR1 is SGHDT and CDR2 YYEEEE. The CDR3 length is 15 residues. J gave up 1 base and V 0 bases, and 2 bases lay outside the gene matches. The CDR3 loop is CASSLVGTGNTEAFF. Here the CDR3 DNA reads TGTGCCAGCAGCTTGGTAGGGACAGGGAACACTGAAGCTTTCTTT.

This clone appeared a single time. The genes are TRBV6-4 and TRBJ2-2; D is undetermined. Trimming pared 2 bases from V and 7 bases from J, leaving 11 bases between. This CDR3 has 14 residues. Germline-derived CDR1 and CDR2 are MRHNA and SNTAGT. CDR3 in DNA: TGTGCCAGCAGTGACCTCAGCGTTGGCGGGGAGCTGTTTTTT. Translation gives CASSDLSVGGELFF.

The rearrangement joins TRBV19 to TRBJ1-5, with D possibly being TRBD1 (6 bases). V was shortened by 9 bases and J by 2 bases, with 26 bases between the two germline ends. There are 18 residues in the CDR3. Germline assignment: CDR1 LNHDA and CDR2 SQIVND (reference sequence). The CDR3 DNA sequence: TGTGCCAGCTGGGCGGGCAGGGGATACTCCGGCGGCAATCAGCCCCAGCATTTT. This sequence encodes CASWAGRGYSGGNQPQHF.

The rearrangement joins TRBV5-8 to TRBJ2-5, with TRBD1 matching 8 bases. The J call may be faulty, since TRBJ2-7 better matches the DNA end. The length of the CDR3 is 15 residues. Per germline, CDR1 SGHTS and CDR2 YDEGEE. Here the CDR3 DNA reads TGTGCCAGCAGCTTTTTGGGGACAGGCAGCTACGAGCAGTACTTC. Its protein is CASSFLGTGSYEQYF.

The chain couples TRBV10-3 to TRBJ1-5; 7 nucleotides line up with TRBD1. J was trimmed by 3 bases and V by 2 bases; bases with no gene match: 10. Germline-derived CDR1 and CDR2 are ENHRY and SYGVKD. The CDR3 spans 17 residues. The CDR3 DNA reads as TGTGCCATCAGTGAGGCGTCAGGGGACAGCTACAATCAGCCCCAGCATTTT. Encoded protein: CAISEASGDSYNQPQHF.

Ten or more counts support this clone. The chain uses TRBV5-1 and TRBJ2-1; possible D gene TRBD1, 5 bases. V lost 3 bases, J lost 5 bases, and 9 bases lay in between. CDR3 length: 13 amino acids. In germline, CDR1 is SGHRS, CDR2 YFSETQ. The CDR3 reads CASSSVRDNEQFF. The CDR3 region has the DNA TGCGCCAGCAGCTCCGTCAGGGACAATGAGCAGTTCTTC.

The V call is TRBV5-6, the J call TRBJ1-3; no firm D call. Germline V CDR1 and CDR2: SGHDT, YYEEEE. CDR3 length equals 16 residues. Trimming removed 0 bases at V and 0 bases at J, with 10 bases between. The CDR3 DNA follows: TGTGCCAGCAGCTTGGGAGGAGGGTTCTCTGGAAACACCATATATTTT. Protein sequence: CASSLGGGFSGNTIYF. The whole variable domain, filled in from reference TRBV5-6 and TRBJ1-3, reads DAGVTQSPTHLIKTRGQQVTLRCSPKSGHDTVSWYQQALGQGPQFIFQYYEEEERQRGNFPDRFSGHQFPNYSSELNVNALLLGDSALYLCASSLGGGFSGNTIYFGEGSWLTVV.

The chain uses TRBV6-1 and TRBJ2-3; 13 bases match TRBD2. Trimming at V came to 4 bases and at J to 7 bases, leaving 5 bases not matched to a gene. The CDR3 is 15 amino acids. Germline V gives CDR1 MNHNS, CDR2 SASEGT. The CDR3 region has the DNA TGTGCCAGCAGTGGACTAGCGGGGGGTCGAAATACGCAGTATTTT. This codes for CASSGLAGGRNTQYF.